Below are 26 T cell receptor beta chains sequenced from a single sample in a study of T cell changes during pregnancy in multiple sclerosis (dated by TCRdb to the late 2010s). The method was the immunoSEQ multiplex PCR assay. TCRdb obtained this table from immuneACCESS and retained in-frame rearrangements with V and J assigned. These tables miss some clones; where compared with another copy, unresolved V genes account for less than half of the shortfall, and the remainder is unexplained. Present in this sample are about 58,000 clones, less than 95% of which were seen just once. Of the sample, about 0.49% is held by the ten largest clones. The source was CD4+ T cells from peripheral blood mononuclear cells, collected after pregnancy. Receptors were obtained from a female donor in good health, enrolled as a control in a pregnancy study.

The CDR3 loop is CASSPKRTGLGDTEAFF. In DNA form, the CDR3 reads TGCGCCAGCAGCCCAAAGAGGACAGGCCTGGGAGACACTGAAGCTTTCTTT. The rearrangement uses TRBV4-3 and TRBJ1-1; 7 bases match TRBD1. V dropped 4 bases and J dropped 3; count of bases not matched to a gene: 14. The CDR3 extends over 17 amino acids. Germline assignment: CDR1 LGHNA and CDR2 YSLEER.

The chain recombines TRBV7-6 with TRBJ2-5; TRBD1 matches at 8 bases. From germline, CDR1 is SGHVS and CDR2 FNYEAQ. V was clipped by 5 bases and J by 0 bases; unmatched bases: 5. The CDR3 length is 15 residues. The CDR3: CASSPYRGYQETQYF. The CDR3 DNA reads TGTGCCAGCAGCCCCTACAGGGGGTACCAAGAGACCCAGTACTTC.

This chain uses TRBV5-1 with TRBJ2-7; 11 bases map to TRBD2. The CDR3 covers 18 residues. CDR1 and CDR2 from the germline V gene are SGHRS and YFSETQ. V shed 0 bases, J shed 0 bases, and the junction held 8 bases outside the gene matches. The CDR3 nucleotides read TGCGCCAGCAGCTTGGGTAGCGGGGGGGCCGGGTCCTCCTACGAGCAGTACTTC. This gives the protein CASSLGSGGAGSSYEQYF.

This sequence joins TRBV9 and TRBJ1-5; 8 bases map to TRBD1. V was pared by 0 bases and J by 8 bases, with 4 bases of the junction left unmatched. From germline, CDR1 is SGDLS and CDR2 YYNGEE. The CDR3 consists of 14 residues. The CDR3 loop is CASSVVGTGEPQHF. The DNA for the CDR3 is TGTGCCAGCAGCGTAGTCGGGACAGGTGAGCCCCAGCATTTT.

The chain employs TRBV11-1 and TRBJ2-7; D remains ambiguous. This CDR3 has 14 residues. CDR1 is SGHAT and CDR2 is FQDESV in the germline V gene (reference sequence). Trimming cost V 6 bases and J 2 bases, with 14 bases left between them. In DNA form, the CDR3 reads TGTGCCAGCAGTTCTAATACGGTGACCTACGAGCAGTACTTC. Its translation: CASSSNTVTYEQYF. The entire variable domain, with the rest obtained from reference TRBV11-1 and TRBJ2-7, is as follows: EAEVAQSPRYKITEKSQAVAFWCDPISGHATLYWYRQILGQGPELLVQFQDESVVDDSQLPKDRFSAERLKGVDSTLKIQPAELGDSAMYLCASSSNTVTYEQYFGPGTRLTVT.

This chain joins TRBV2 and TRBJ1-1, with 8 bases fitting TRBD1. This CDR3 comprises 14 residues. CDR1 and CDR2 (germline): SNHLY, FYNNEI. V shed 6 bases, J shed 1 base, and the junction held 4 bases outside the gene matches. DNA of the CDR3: TGTGCCAGCAGCGCCGGGACAGGGAACACTGAAGCTTTCTTT. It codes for CASSAGTGNTEAFF. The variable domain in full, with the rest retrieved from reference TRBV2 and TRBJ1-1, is EPEVTQTPSHQVTQMGQEVILRCVPISNHLYFYWYRQILGQKVEFLVSFYNNEISEKSEIFDDQFSVERPDGSNFTLKIRSTKLEDSAMYFCASSAGTGNTEAFFGQGTRLTVV.

DNA of the CDR3: TGTGCCAGCAGCTTTGGGGGGGGTAACTCCTACAATGAGCAGTTCTTC. This sequence encodes CASSFGGGNSYNEQFF. The chain is built from TRBV7-6 and TRBJ2-1; 7 bases are shared with TRBD2. This CDR3 contains 16 residues. The V segment lost 3 bases and the J segment 0 bases; nucleotides outside the gene matches: 5. The germline gives CDR1 SGHVS, CDR2 FNYEAQ. The entire variable domain, with the rest obtained from reference TRBV7-6 and TRBJ2-1, is as follows: GAGVSQSPRYKVTKRGQDVALRCDPISGHVSLYWYRQALGQGPEFLTYFNYEAQQDKSGLPNDRFSAERPEGSISTLTIQRTEQRDSAMYRCASSFGGGNSYNEQFFGPGTRLTVL.

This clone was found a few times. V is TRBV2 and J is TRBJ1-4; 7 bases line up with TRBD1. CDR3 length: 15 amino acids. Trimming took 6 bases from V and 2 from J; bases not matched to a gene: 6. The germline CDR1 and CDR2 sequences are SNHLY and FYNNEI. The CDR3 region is CASRVDRATNEKLFF. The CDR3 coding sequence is TGTGCCAGCAGGGTCGACAGGGCCACTAATGAAAAACTGTTTTTT.

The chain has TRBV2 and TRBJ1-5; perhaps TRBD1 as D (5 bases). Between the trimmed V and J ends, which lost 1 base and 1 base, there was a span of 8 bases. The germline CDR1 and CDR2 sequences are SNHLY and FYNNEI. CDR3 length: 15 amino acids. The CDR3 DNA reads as TGTGCCAGCAGTGAAGGGTGGACAAGCAATCAGCCCCAGCATTTT. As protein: CASSEGWTSNQPQHF. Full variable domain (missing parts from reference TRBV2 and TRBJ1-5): EPEVTQTPSHQVTQMGQEVILRCVPISNHLYFYWYRQILGQKVEFLVSFYNNEISEKSEIFDDQFSVERPDGSNFTLKIRSTKLEDSAMYFCASSEGWTSNQPQHFGDGTRLSIL.

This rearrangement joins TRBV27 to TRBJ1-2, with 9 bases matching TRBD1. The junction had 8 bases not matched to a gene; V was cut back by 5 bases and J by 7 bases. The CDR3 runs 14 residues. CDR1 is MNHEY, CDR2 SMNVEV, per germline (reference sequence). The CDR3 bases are TGTGCCAGCAGTCCGGGACAGGGTTGGGTTGGCTACACCTTC. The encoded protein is CASSPGQGWVGYTF.

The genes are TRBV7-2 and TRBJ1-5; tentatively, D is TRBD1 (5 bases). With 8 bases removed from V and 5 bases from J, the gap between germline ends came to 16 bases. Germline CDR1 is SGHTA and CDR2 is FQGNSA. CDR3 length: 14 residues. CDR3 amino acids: CASRKMGGDQPQHF. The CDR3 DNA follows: TGTGCCAGCCGAAAAATGGGGGGGGATCAGCCCCAGCATTTT.

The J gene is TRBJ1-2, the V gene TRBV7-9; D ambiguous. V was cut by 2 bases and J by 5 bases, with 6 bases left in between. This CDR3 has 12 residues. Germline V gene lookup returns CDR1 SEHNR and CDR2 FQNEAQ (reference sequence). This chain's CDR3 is CASSLRSYGYTF. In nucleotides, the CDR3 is TGTGCCAGCAGCTTACGGTCGTATGGCTACACCTTC.

The CDR3 here is CASSPLPSTDTQYF. The DNA for the CDR3 is TGTGCCAGCAGCCCCCTTCCGAGCACAGATACGCAGTATTTT. This sequence joins TRBV7-9 and TRBJ2-3; no firm D call. CDR3 length: 14 amino acids. V dropped 5 bases and J dropped 0 bases, with 9 bases sitting between them. Germline CDR1 reads SEHNR; CDR2 reads FQNEAQ (reference sequence). Supplemented by reference TRBV7-9 and TRBJ2-3, the full variable domain reads DTGVSQNPRHKITKRGQNVTFRCDPISEHNRLYWYRQTLGQGPEFLTYFQNEAQLEKSRLLSDRFSAERPKGSFSTLEIQRTEQGDSAMYLCASSPLPSTDTQYFGPGTRLTVL.

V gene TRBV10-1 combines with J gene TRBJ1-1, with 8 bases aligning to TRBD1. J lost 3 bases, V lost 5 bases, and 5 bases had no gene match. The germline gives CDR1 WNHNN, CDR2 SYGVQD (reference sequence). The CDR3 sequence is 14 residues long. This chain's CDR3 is CASSLPDRDTEAFF. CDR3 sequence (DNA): TGCGCCAGCAGTCTCCCGGACAGGGACACTGAAGCTTTCTTT.

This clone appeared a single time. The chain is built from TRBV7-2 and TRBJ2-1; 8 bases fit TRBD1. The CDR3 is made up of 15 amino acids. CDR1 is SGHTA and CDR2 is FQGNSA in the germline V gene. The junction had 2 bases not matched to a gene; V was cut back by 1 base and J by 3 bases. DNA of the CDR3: TGTGCCAGCAGCTTAGTAACAGGGGGCTACAATGAGCAGTTCTTC. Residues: CASSLVTGGYNEQFF.

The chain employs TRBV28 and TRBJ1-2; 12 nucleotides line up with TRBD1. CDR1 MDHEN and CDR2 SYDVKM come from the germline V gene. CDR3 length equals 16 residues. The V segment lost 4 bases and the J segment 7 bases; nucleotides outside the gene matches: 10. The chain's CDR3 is CASSSPRDRGRGGYTF. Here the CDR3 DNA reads TGTGCCAGCAGTTCTCCTCGGGACAGGGGGCGCGGTGGCTACACCTTC.

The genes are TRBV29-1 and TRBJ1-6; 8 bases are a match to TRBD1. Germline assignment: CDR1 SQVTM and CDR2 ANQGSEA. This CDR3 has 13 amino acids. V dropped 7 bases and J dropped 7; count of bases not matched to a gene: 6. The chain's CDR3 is CSAGQGENSPLHF. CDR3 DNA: TGCAGCGCCGGACAGGGTGAGAATTCACCCCTCCACTTT. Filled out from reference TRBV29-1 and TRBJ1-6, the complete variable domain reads SAVISQKPSRDICQRGTSLTIQCQVDSQVTMMFWYRQQPGQSLTLIATANQGSEATYESGFVIDKFPISRPNLTFSTLTVSNMSPEDSSIYLCSAGQGENSPLHFGNGTRLTVT.

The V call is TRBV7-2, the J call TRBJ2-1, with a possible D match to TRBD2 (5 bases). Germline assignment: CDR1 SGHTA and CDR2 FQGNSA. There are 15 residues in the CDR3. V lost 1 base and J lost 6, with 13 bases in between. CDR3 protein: CASSLGLWMANEQFF. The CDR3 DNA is TGTGCCAGCAGCTTAGGACTATGGATGGCCAATGAGCAGTTCTTC.

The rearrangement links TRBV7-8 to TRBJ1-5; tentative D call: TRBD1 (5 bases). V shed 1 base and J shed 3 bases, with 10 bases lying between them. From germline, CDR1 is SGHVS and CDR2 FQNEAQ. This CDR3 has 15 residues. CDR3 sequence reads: CASSLEAGPNQPQHF. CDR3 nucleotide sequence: TGTGCCAGCAGCTTAGAGGCAGGGCCCAATCAGCCCCAGCATTTT.

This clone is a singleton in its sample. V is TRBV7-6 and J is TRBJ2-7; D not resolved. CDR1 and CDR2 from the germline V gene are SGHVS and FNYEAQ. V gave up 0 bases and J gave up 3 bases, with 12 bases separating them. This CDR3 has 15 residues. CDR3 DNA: TGTGCCAGCAGCTTAGCAGTAGCCCCCCTCTACGAGCAGTACTTC. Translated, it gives CASSLAVAPLYEQYF. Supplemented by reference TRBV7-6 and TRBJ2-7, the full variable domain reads GAGVSQSPRYKVTKRGQDVALRCDPISGHVSLYWYRQALGQGPEFLTYFNYEAQQDKSGLPNDRFSAERPEGSISTLTIQRTEQRDSAMYRCASSLAVAPLYEQYFGPGTRLTVT.

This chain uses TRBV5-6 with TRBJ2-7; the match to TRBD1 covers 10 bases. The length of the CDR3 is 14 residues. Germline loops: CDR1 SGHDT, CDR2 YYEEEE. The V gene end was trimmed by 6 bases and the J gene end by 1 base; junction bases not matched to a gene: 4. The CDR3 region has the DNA TGTGCCAGCAATTTGGACAGGGGGTCCTACGAGCAGTACTTC. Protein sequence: CASNLDRGSYEQYF.

CDR3 protein: CASSGVGAGTEAFF. The DNA for the CDR3 is TGTGCCAGCAGCGGCGTGGGGGCGGGTACTGAAGCTTTCTTT. V and J are TRBV7-3 and TRBJ1-1, with D perhaps TRBD1 (6 bases). Germline V CDR1 and CDR2: SGHTA, FQGTGA. Trimming left V 5 bases short and J 5 bases short, with 15 bases between. CDR3 length: 14 amino acids.

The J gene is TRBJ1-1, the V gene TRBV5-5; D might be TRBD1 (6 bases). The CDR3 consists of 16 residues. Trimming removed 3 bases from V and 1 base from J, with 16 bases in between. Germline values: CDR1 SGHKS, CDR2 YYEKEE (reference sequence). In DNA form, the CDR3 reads TGTGCCAGCAGCTGGGGGCCCTGGAGGACGAACACTGAAGCTTTCTTT. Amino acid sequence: CASSWGPWRTNTEAFF.

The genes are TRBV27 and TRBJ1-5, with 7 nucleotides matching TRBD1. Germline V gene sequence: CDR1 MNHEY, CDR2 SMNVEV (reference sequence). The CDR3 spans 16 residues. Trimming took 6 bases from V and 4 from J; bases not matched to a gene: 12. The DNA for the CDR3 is TGTGCCAGCAGGCTGCTGACAGGGTCGGCTAATCAGCCCCAGCATTTT. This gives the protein CASRLLTGSANQPQHF.

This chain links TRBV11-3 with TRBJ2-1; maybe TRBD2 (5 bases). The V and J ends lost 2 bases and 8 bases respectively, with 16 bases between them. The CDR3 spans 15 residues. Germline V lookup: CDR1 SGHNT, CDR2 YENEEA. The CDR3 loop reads CASSLRGTVDDEQFF. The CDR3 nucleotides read TGTGCCAGCAGCTTACGGGGAACGGTGGACGATGAGCAGTTCTTC.

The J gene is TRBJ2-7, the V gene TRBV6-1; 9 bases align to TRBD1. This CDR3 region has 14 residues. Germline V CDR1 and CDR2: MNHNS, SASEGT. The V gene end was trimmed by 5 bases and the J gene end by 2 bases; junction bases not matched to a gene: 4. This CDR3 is CASSQDRGPYEQYF. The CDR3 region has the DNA TGTGCCAGCAGTCAGGACAGGGGACCCTACGAGCAGTACTTC.